The rows below give T cell receptor beta chains drawn from one sample of a study of blood T cell repertoires in COVID-19. Generated by immunoSEQ multiplex PCR, the TCRdb table keeps only in-frame clones and is missing some. The sample shows around 200,000 clones, about nine tenths of them seen only once. The sample was peripheral blood. The origin of the receptors is a man aged 45-65 years with acute or convalescent COVID-19. Both conserved end residues are part of each CDR3.

>TRBJ2-5|TRBV7-9|15
CASSPKRRILETQYF
>TRBJ1-6|TRBV5-8|14
CASSSQVYNSPLHF
>TRBJ1-1|TRBV10-3|15
CAINPGDRENTEAFF
>TRBJ1-2|TRBV2|12
CASSFQGYGYTF
>TRBJ1-1|TRBV4-1|15
CASSPQGWRGDEAFF
>TRBJ2-3|TRBV6-1|16
CASSALAAVRGDTQYF
>TRBJ1-2|TRBV5-5|14
CASSDRWAGSGYTF
>TRBJ1-2|TRBV2|12
CASSRDRAGYTF
>TRBJ1-5|TRBV19|14
CASRWGQGNQPQHF
>TRBJ1-2|TRBV6-5|14
CASSRTGGVYGYTF
>TRBJ2-1|TRBV11-3|12
CASSSIYNEQFF
>TRBJ1-1|TRBV13|14
CASSLDATGSEAFF
>TRBJ1-1|TRBV3-1/TRBV3-2|15
CASSLQGRSNTEAFF
>TRBJ2-3|TRBV12-5|16
CASGLGALRRADTQYF
>TRBJ2-7|TRBV11-3|15
CASSSGQASSYEQYF
>TRBJ1-5|TRBV18|17
CASSPVEIARGNQPQHF
>TRBJ1-6|TRBV2|12
CASSPPGSPLHF
>TRBJ1-4|TRBV6-1|17
CASNDRFTFATNEKLFF
>TRBJ2-3|TRBV29-1|14
CSVRTFGPSDTQYF
>TRBJ2-3|TRBV2|14
CASNWGGGTDTQYF
>TRBJ2-1|TRBV2|11
CASSEQDEQFF
>TRBJ2-2|TRBV19|16
CASSLRGQWNTGELFF
>TRBJ2-3|TRBV6-4|15
CASSPTGGRGNTQYF
>TRBJ1-2|TRBV7-9|14
CASSPPDRVSGYTF
>TRBJ1-3|TRBV9|13
CASNSGAGNTIYF
>TRBJ2-6|TRBV5-5|15
CASSSHPSGANVLTF
>TRBJ2-2|TRBV5-1|15
CASSFGGGNTGELFF
>TRBJ2-1|TRBV7-3|14
CASSPNGGLGEQFF
>TRBJ1-4|TRBV19|13
CASSPQENEKLFF
>TRBJ1-1|TRBV25-1|14
CASGGAPQDTEAFF
>TRBJ1-4|TRBV3-1/TRBV3-2|13
CASSQDIREKLFF
>TRBJ2-5|TRBV5-1|15
CASSFAGRRQETQYF
>TRBJ2-1|TRBV7-3|18
CASSLTSVDRSSYNEQFF
>TRBJ1-3|TRBV4-1|14
CASSQDGRADTIYF
>TRBJ1-6|TRBV23-1|17
CASSQRRAYRNNSPLHF
>TRBJ2-6|TRBV2|16
CASRRAIYSGANVLTF
>TRBJ1-4|TRBV21-1|15
CASSKLNSLNEKLFF
>TRBJ1-6|TRBV2|17
CASSEVVGQQSYSPLHF
>TRBJ1-3|TRBV18|14
CASSSDRIKNTIYF
>TRBJ1-2|TRBV21-1|15
CASSKGKGMGNGYTF